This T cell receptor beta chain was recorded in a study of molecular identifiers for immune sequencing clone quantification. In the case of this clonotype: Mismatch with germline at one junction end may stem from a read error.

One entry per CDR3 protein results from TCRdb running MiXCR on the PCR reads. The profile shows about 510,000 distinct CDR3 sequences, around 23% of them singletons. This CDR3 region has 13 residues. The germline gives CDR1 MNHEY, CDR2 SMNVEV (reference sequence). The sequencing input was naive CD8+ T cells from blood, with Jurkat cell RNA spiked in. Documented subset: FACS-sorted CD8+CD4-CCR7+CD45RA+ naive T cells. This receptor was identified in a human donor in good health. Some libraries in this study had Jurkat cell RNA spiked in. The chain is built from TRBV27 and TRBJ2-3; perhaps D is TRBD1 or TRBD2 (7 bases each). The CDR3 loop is CASSLRGTDTRYF. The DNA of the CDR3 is TGTGCCAGCAGTTTGCGGGGGACAGATACGCGGTATTTT.